The sequence of this T cell receptor beta chain was determined in a study of blood T cell repertoires in COVID-19. For the study at large: Sources were T cells, B-cell-depleted T cells, or PBMCs; the material itself was cDNA or gDNA.

Under the authors' procedure: Reference gene primer amplification yielded estimated nucleated cell counts. TCRdb's copy holds only in-frame clones and misses some; the assay was immunoSEQ multiplex PCR. V, J and clone size are those of that table, while D and trimming were read from the DNA. The data hold 250,000 to 350,000 clones, with around nine tenths observed a single time. This sequence originates from a woman in her 50s with active or convalescent COVID-19. The sequenced sample consisted of peripheral blood.

The chain's CDR3 is CASSERIYASANYGYTF. DNA of the CDR3: TGTGCCAGCAGTGAAAGAATCTACGCTAGTGCTAACTATGGCTACACCTTC. The V call is TRBV6-1, the J call TRBJ1-2; D unclear. The CDR3 loop spans 17 amino acids. Germline V gene lookup returns CDR1 MNHNS and CDR2 SASEGT. V was trimmed by 2 bases and J by 0 bases, leaving 16 bases between them.